This is a list of T cell receptor beta chains from one sample in a study of blood T cell repertoires in COVID-19. Profiled with immunoSEQ multiplex PCR; TCRdb holds only in-frame clones, not every one. Counted here are around 180,000 clones, about nine tenths occurring once; the ten biggest clones make up approximately 24%. Sequenced input: peripheral blood. All receptors come from a man in his sixties with acute or convalescent COVID-19. CDR3s include the opening cysteine and the closing phenylalanine or tryptophan. The D gene is left open where the match is weak. Clone size is shown for a subset of rows, as once, few, many or a class of expanded clone.

clone size	V gene	J gene	D gene	CDR3 DNA	CDR3 protein
.	TRBV10-2	TRBJ1-2	.	TGCGCCAGCAGTTACAGGGACGCTAACTATGGCTACACCTTC	CASSYRDANYGYTF
.	TRBV5-4	TRBJ2-6	.	TGTGCCAGCAGCCAGGGCGGAATCTCTGGGGCCAACGTCCTGACTTTC	CASSQGGISGANVLTF
.	TRBV6-5	TRBJ2-1	TRBD2	TGTGCCAGCAGTTCACCCCGACTAGCGGGAGGGAACCCCCAGTTCTTC	CASSSPRLAGGNPQFF
.	TRBV3-1/TRBV3-2	TRBJ1-2	TRBD1	TGTGCCAGCAGCCAAGATTGGGACAGGGGGGATGGCTACACCTTC	CASSQDWDRGDGYTF
.	TRBV5-6	TRBJ1-1	.	TGTGCCAGCAGCATGGGACTCATTTTGGAGGAAGCTTTCTTT	CASSMGLILEEAFF
.	TRBV5-1	TRBJ1-6	.	TGCGCCAGCAGCTTGGCAGGTTTCTCACCCCTCCACTTT	CASSLAGFSPLHF
few	TRBV5-1	TRBJ1-2	.	TGCGCCAGCAGCTTCACAGGGCTACCAAACTATGGCTACACCTTC	CASSFTGLPNYGYTF
.	TRBV24-1	TRBJ2-3	TRBD1	TGTGCCACCAGATCAGGGGGCTTCGCAGATACGCAGTATTTT	CATRSGGFADTQYF
.	TRBV28	TRBJ1-1	.	TGTGCCAGCAGTTCCCCTGGGCGCGTCAGGGGCACTGAAGCTTTCTTT	CASSSPGRVRGTEAFF
.	TRBV5-1	TRBJ1-2	TRBD1	TGCGCCAGCAGCCTCGGACAGGGACTAGCCTATGGCTACACCTTC	CASSLGQGLAYGYTF
.	TRBV10-3	TRBJ2-7	.	TGTGCCATCAGTTCGCAATCCGGGCAAGGCGGGGCCTACGAGCAGTACTTC	CAISSQSGQGGAYEQYF
.	TRBV9	TRBJ2-2	TRBD1	TGTGCCAGCAGCGCCCCCGGGACAGGGAACACCGGGGAGCTGTTTTTT	CASSAPGTGNTGELFF
.	TRBV6-5	TRBJ2-2	TRBD2	TGTGCCAGTAGGACTAGCGCGAACACCGGGGAGCTGTTTTTT	CASRTSANTGELFF
.	TRBV5-1	TRBJ1-2	.	TGCGCCAGCAGCTTGGGGATAGGGAGCTATGGCTACACCTTC	CASSLGIGSYGYTF
.	TRBV6-5	TRBJ2-1	TRBD1	TGTGCCAGCAGTAGGACAGGGCAGTACAATGAGCAGTTCTTC	CASSRTGQYNEQFF
.	TRBV7-8	TRBJ1-4	.	TGTGCCAGCAGCTTAGCGGACAGCTTTAATGAAAAACTGTTTTTT	CASSLADSFNEKLFF
.	TRBV7-9	TRBJ2-7	TRBD1	TGTGCCAGCAGCGAAGGACAGGGTTCCTACGAGCAGTACTTC	CASSEGQGSYEQYF
.	TRBV5-5	TRBJ1-5	.	TGTGCCAGCAGCGTTTCCGGCGACTGGAATCAGCCCCAGCATTTT	CASSVSGDWNQPQHF
.	TRBV18	TRBJ2-4	TRBD2	TGTGCCAGCTCACCACCCTCACTAGCGAACATTCAGTACTTC	CASSPPSLANIQYF
.	TRBV19	TRBJ2-3	TRBD2	TGTGCCAGTAGTATTCTAGCGGGAGTCTCGGATACGCAGTATTTT	CASSILAGVSDTQYF
.	TRBV27	TRBJ2-5	.	TGTGCCAGCACCCTAGAGACGGGACATGAGACCCAGTACTTC	CASTLETGHETQYF
.	TRBV11-2	TRBJ1-2	.	TGTGCCAGCAGCTCCGACCCGATGGCTGGAGCTAACTATGGCTACACCTTC	CASSSDPMAGANYGYTF
few	TRBV19	TRBJ1-1	.	TGTGCCAGTAGTATCGCCGGGGGTAACACTGAAGCTTTCTTT	CASSIAGGNTEAFF
.	TRBV6-5	TRBJ1-1	TRBD1	TGTGCCAGCAGTTCCCCGGGACAGGGGAACACTGAAGCTTTCTTT	CASSSPGQGNTEAFF
.	TRBV27	TRBJ2-2	TRBD1	TGTGCCAGCAAGGACAGGACGAACACCGGGGAGCTGTTTTTT	CASKDRTNTGELFF
.	TRBV7-2	TRBJ2-1	TRBD2	TGTGCCAGCAGCGCCGGGACTAGCGGGTTTACCCGGCAGTTCTTC	CASSAGTSGFTRQFF
few	TRBV3-1/TRBV3-2	TRBJ1-2	TRBD1	TGTGCCAGCAGCCACACAGGGGAGCCTGCCTATGGCTACACCTTC	CASSHTGEPAYGYTF
.	TRBV11-2	TRBJ1-4	.	TGTGCCAGCAGTTCCGGTGCGGGGGGCGATGAAAAACTGTTTTTT	CASSSGAGGDEKLFF
.	TRBV10-3	TRBJ1-3	TRBD1	TGTGCCATCGCCCCGGACAGGGGCTCTGGAAACACCATATATTTT	CAIAPDRGSGNTIYF
.	TRBV5-4	TRBJ2-1	.	TGTGCCAGCAGCTCCCAGACGGGGAAGCAGTTCTTC	CASSSQTGKQFF
.	TRBV5-1	TRBJ1-1	.	TGCGCCAGCAGCCTAGACAGTAACACTGAAGCTTTCTTT	CASSLDSNTEAFF
.	TRBV19	TRBJ2-3	TRBD1	TGTGCCAGTAGTATGGCAGGGGGTCCAGATACGCAGTATTTT	CASSMAGGPDTQYF
.	TRBV18	TRBJ2-3	TRBD1	TGTGCCAGCTCACCGAGACAGGGAAGTAAAACAGATACGCAGTATTTT	CASSPRQGSKTDTQYF
.	TRBV4-1	TRBJ1-6	.	TGCGCCAGCAGCCAAGATCAGGCCGTAAATTCACCCCTCCACTTT	CASSQDQAVNSPLHF
.	TRBV5-1	TRBJ1-3	.	TGCGCCAGCAGCCCCGACAGCTCTGGAAACACCATATATTTT	CASSPDSSGNTIYF
once	TRBV7-9	TRBJ2-5	.	TGTGCCAGCAGCTTAGTAGGAGAAGAGACCCAGTACTTC	CASSLVGEETQYF
.	TRBV5-1	TRBJ1-4	.	TGCGCCAGCAGCTTGGAGCCTGTTAATGAAAAACTGTTTTTT	CASSLEPVNEKLFF
.	TRBV14	TRBJ1-2	.	TGTGCCAGCAGCCCTTACAGGGAGTGGGCCTATGGCTACACCTTC	CASSPYREWAYGYTF
few	TRBV6-6	TRBJ1-1	.	TGTGCCAGCAGTTACTCACAGGCGATGAACACTGAAGCTTTCTTT	CASSYSQAMNTEAFF
.	TRBV24-1	TRBJ2-1	TRBD2	TGTGCCACCAGTGACTGGACTAGCGGGAGTGGTGAGCAGTTCTTC	CATSDWTSGSGEQFF
.	TRBV11-3	TRBJ1-4	.	TGTGCCAGCGCAGGGGCTAGTGAAAAACTGTTTTTT	CASAGASEKLFF
.	TRBV4-3	TRBJ2-2	.	TGCGCCAGCAGCCAAGATCAGGCCGGCGTCGGGGAGCTGTTTTTT	CASSQDQAGVGELFF
.	TRBV7-9	TRBJ2-5	.	TGTGCCAGCAGCCCAATGGCGGGGGCGGAGACCCAGTACTTC	CASSPMAGAETQYF
few	TRBV10-3	TRBJ2-7	TRBD2	TGTGCCATCAGTGAACCGCGACTAGCGGGAGAGCAGTACTTC	CAISEPRLAGEQYF